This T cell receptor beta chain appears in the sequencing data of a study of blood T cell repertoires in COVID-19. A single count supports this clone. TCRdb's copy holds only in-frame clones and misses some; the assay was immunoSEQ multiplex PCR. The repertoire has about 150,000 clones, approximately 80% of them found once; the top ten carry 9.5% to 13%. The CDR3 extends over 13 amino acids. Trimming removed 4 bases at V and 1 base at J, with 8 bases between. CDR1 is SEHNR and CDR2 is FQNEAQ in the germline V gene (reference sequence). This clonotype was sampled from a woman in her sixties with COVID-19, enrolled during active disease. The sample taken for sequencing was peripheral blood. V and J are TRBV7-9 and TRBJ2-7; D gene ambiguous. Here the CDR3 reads CASSYGLSYEQYF. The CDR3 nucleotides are TGTGCCAGCAGCTATGGGCTATCCTACGAGCAGTACTTC.